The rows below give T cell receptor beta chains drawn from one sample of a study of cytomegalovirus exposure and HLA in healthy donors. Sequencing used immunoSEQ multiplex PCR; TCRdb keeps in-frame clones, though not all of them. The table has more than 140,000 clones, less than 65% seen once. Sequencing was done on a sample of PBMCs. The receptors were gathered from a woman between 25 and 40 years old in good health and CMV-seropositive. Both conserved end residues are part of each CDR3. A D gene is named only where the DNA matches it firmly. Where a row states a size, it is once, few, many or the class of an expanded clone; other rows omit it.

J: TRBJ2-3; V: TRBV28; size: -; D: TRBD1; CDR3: CASSSGQGTDTQYF; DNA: TGTGCCAGCAGTTCGGGACAGGGGACAGATACGCAGTATTTT
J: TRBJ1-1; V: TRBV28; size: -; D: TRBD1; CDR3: CASSLQGLEAFF; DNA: TGTGCCAGCAGTCTACAGGGGTTGGAAGCTTTCTTT
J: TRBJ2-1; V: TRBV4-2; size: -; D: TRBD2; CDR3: CASSRLYSGLAGYNEQFF; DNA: TGTGCCAGCAGCCGACTTTACTCGGGACTAGCGGGGTACAATGAGCAGTTCTTC
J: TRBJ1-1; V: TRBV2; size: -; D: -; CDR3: CASRQNPGTEAFF; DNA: TGTGCCAGCAGGCAGAACCCGGGCACTGAAGCTTTCTTT
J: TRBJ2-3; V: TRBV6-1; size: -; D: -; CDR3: CASGEETTDTQYF; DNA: TGTGCCAGCGGGGAGGAGACCACAGATACGCAGTATTTT
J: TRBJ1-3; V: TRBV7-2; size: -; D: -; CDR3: CASSSRGRTGNTIYF; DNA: TGTGCCAGCAGCTCCCGGGGGAGGACTGGAAACACCATATATTTT
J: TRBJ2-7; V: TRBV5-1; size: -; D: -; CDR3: CASSLGGPYEQYF; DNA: TGCGCCAGCAGCCTGGGGGGCCCCTACGAGCAGTACTTC
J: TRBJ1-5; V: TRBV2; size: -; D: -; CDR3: CASSQDPGNQPQHF; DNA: TGTGCCAGCAGTCAAGATCCGGGCAATCAGCCCCAGCATTTT
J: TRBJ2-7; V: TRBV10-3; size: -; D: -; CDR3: CATKLGGPGEQYF; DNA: TGTGCCACTAAGCTCGGGGGTCCTGGGGAGCAGTACTTC
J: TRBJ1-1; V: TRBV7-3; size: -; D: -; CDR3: CASSLSHRNTEAFF; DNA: TGTGCCAGCAGCCTCAGCCACAGGAACACTGAAGCTTTCTTT
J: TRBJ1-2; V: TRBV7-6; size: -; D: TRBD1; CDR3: CASSKGQGINYGYTF; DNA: TGTGCCAGCAGCAAAGGACAGGGCATTAACTATGGCTACACCTTC
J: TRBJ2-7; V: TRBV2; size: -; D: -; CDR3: CASGGLGHEQYF; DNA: TGTGCCAGCGGCGGACTCGGTCACGAGCAGTACTTC
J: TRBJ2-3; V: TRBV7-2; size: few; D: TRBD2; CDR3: CASSLDGGSDTQYF; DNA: TGTGCCAGCAGCTTAGACGGCGGGAGCGATACGCAGTATTTT
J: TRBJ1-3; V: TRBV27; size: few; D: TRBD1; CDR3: CASSLKGTGTLAGNTIYF; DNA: TGTGCCAGCAGTTTGAAGGGGACAGGAACATTAGCTGGAAACACCATATATTTT
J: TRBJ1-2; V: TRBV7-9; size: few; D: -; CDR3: CASSLLSGAVDYGYTF; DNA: TGTGCCAGCAGCTTACTCTCAGGGGCCGTCGACTATGGCTACACCTTC
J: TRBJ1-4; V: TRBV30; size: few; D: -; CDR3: CAWSVRTGRFLFF; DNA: TGTGCCTGGAGTGTACGAACAGGAAGATTTCTGTTTTTT
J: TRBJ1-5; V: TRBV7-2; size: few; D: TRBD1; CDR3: CASSPRTGFNQPQHF; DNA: TGTGCCAGCAGCCCTCGGACAGGTTTTAATCAGCCCCAGCATTTT
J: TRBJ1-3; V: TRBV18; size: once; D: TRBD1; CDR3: CASSPTGVEDTIYF; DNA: TGTGCCAGCTCACCGACAGGGGTAGAAGACACCATATATTTT
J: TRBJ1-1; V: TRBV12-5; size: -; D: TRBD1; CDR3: CASGLTGVTEAFF; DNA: TGTGCTAGTGGTCTCACAGGGGTCACTGAAGCTTTCTTT
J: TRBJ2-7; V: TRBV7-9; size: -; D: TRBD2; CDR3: CASSWPGLAYEQYF; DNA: TGTGCCAGCAGCTGGCCGGGACTAGCCTACGAGCAGTACTTC
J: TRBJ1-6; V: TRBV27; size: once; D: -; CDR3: CASSLLFQGNSPLHF; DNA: TGTGCCAGCAGTTTACTTTTCCAGGGGAATTCACCCCTCCACTTT
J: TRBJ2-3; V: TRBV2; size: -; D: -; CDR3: CASSTLGGGTDTQYF; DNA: TGTGCCAGCAGTACCCTCGGAGGGGGCACAGATACGCAGTATTTT
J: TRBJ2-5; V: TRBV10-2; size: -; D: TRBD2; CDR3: CAISRGSGTVETQYF; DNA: TGCGCCATCTCGCGGGGTAGCGGGACGGTGGAGACCCAGTACTTC
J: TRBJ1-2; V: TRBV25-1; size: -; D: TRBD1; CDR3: CASSDPTLGRGLYGYTF; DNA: TGTGCCAGCAGTGATCCAACCCTAGGCAGGGGGCTCTACGGCTACACCTTC
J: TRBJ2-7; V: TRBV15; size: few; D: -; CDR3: CATSIRQTQLGDEQYF; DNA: TGTGCCACCAGCATAAGACAGACTCAACTGGGCGACGAGCAGTACTTC
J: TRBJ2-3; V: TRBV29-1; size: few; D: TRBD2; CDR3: CSVERLAGVRDTQYF; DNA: TGCAGCGTTGAAAGACTAGCGGGGGTCCGAGATACGCAGTATTTT
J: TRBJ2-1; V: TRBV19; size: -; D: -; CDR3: CASSTGESSYNEQFF; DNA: TGTGCCAGTAGTACGGGAGAGAGCTCCTACAATGAGCAGTTCTTC
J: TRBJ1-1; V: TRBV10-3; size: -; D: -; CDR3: CAIMSDLNTEAFF; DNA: TGTGCCATCATGAGTGATTTAAACACTGAAGCTTTCTTT
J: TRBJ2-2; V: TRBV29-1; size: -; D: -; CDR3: CSVESGESGTGELFF; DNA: TGCAGCGTTGAGTCGGGGGAGTCGGGCACCGGGGAGCTGTTTTTT
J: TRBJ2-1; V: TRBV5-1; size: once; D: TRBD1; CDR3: CASSWVTGQGLKEQFF; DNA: TGCGCCAGCAGCTGGGTTACGGGACAGGGGTTGAAAGAGCAGTTCTTC
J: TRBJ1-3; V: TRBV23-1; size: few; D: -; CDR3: CAAGAYSGNTIYF; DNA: TGCGCCGCGGGGGCATACTCTGGAAACACCATATATTTT
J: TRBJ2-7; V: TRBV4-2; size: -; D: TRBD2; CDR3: CASSQEGLAGYYEQYF; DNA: TGTGCCAGCAGCCAAGAGGGCCTAGCGGGTTACTACGAGCAGTACTTC
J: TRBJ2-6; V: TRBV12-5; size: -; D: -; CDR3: CASGPKTGYSGANVLTF; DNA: TGTGCTAGTGGTCCTAAGACAGGTTACTCTGGGGCCAACGTCCTGACTTTC
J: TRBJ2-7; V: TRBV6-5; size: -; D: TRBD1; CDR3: CASSFGQGRSGYEQYF; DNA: TGTGCCAGCAGTTTTGGACAGGGACGCTCGGGATACGAGCAGTACTTC
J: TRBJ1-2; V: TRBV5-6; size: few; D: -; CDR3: CASSLWGPLYGYTF; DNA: TGTGCCAGCAGCCTCTGGGGGCCCCTATATGGCTACACCTTC
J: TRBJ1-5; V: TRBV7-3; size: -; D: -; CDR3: CASSPGGDNQPQHF; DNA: TGTGCCAGCAGCCCGGGAGGAGACAATCAGCCCCAGCATTTT
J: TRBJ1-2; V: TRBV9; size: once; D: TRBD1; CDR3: CASSAGQGAYGYTF; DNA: TGTGCCAGCAGCGCGGGACAGGGGGCGTACGGCTACACCTTC
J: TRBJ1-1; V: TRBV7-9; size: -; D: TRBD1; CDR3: CASSLPTTGTANTEAFF; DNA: TGTGCCAGCAGCTTACCAACGACCGGGACAGCGAACACTGAAGCTTTCTTT
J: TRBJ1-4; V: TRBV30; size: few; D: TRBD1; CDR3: CATSPGTGREKLFF; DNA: TGTGCCACCTCCCCCGGGACAGGGAGGGAAAAACTGTTTTTT
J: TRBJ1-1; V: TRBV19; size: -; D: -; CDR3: CASSIWGRNTEAFF; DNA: TGTGCCAGTAGTATTTGGGGGCGGAACACTGAAGCTTTCTTT
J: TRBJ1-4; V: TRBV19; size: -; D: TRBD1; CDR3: CASTNRGSNEKLFF; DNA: TGTGCCAGTACCAACAGGGGATCTAATGAAAAACTGTTTTTT
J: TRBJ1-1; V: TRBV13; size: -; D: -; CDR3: CASSLTGWGTEAFF; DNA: TGTGCCAGCAGCTTAACAGGATGGGGAACTGAAGCTTTCTTT
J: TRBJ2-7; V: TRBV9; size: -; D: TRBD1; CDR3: CASSADRVGEQYF; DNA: TGTGCCAGCAGCGCAGACAGGGTCGGTGAGCAGTACTTC
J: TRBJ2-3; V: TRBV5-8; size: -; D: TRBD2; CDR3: CASSLVAAGGIPHDTQYF; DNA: TGTGCCAGCAGCTTGGTGGCGGCGGGGGGGATCCCACATGATACGCAGTATTTT